The 18 T cell receptor beta chains below come from one sample, sequenced in a study of T cell changes during pregnancy in multiple sclerosis. Assay: immunoSEQ multiplex PCR; the TCRdb copy retains only in-frame clones and omits some. The data show tens of thousands of clones, with 94% seen just once and 0.47% held by the top ten. The sequencing here drew on CD4+ T cells from peripheral blood mononuclear cells, taken in the first trimester of pregnancy. These receptors all come from a female donor with multiple sclerosis, enrolled in a pregnancy study.

The table lists this clone with a count of one. The chain uses TRBV19 and TRBJ1-2, with D perhaps TRBD1 (6 bases). In germline, CDR1 is LNHDA, CDR2 SQIVND (reference sequence). V lost 1 base to trimming and J lost 7 bases, with 16 bases between them. The CDR3 consists of 15 residues. In DNA form, the CDR3 reads TGTGCCAGTAGTATAGGGGGACGCCAGGGGCCTGGCTACACCTTC. It translates to CASSIGGRQGPGYTF.

The CDR3 DNA reads as TGTGCCAGCAGCCAACCCGGTTCGGGGGAATCACCCCTCCACTTT. Amino acid sequence: CASSQPGSGESPLHF. The V gene is TRBV4-2, the J gene TRBJ1-6; D possibly corresponds to TRBD1 (5 bases). This CDR3 has 15 amino acids. CDR1 is LGHNA and CDR2 is YNFKEQ in the germline V gene. V was shortened by 2 bases and J by 10 bases, with 15 bases between the two germline ends.

J is TRBJ1-1 and V is TRBV30, with a possible D match to TRBD1 (5 bases). Trimming removed 5 bases at V and 8 bases at J, with 9 bases between. The CDR3 spans 10 residues. CDR1 GTSNPN and CDR2 SVGIG come from the germline V gene (reference sequence). The CDR3 sequence: CAWGGAEAFF. The DNA for the CDR3 is TGTGCCTGGGGAGGGGCAGAAGCTTTCTTT. The full variable domain, rest sourced from reference TRBV30 and TRBJ1-1, is SQTIHQWPATLVQPVGSPLSLECTVEGTSNPNLYWYRQAAGRGLQLLFYSVGIGQISSEVPQNLSASRPQDRQFILSSKKLLLSDSGFYLCAWGGAEAFFGQGTRLTVV.

The count of this clone is one. This chain uses TRBV15 with TRBJ1-1; D gene uncertain. In germline, CDR1 is LNHNV, CDR2 YYDKDF (reference sequence). Trimming shortened V by 1 base and J by 6 bases, and 6 bases separated the two germline ends. This CDR3 is 12 amino acids long. CDR3 in DNA: TGTGCCACCAGCAGAGCCCAGGCTGAAGCTTTCTTT. Amino acid sequence: CATSRAQAEAFF.

The V call is TRBV15, the J call TRBJ1-2, with D unresolved. CDR3 length: 16 amino acids. CDR1 is LNHNV and CDR2 is YYDKDF in the germline V gene (reference sequence). The V gene lost 0 bases and the J gene lost 6 bases, with 17 bases spanning the gap. This chain's CDR3 is CATSRDRSEGLDGYTF. The CDR3 DNA is TGTGCCACCAGCAGAGATAGATCGGAAGGACTGGATGGCTACACCTTC.

This chain connects TRBV5-8 to TRBJ2-3; perhaps TRBD1 as D (5 bases). Trimming cost V 0 bases and J 4 bases, with 9 bases left between them. Germline CDR1 is SGHTS and CDR2 is YDEGEE. The CDR3 covers 14 residues. Here the CDR3 DNA reads TGTGCCAGCAGCTTGGCACCAGGGCCAGATACGCAGTATTTT. It codes for CASSLAPGPDTQYF.

CDR3 in amino acids: CASSLLGRNTIYF. DNA for the CDR3: TGTGCCAGCTCCTTACTCGGGAGAAACACCATATATTTT. The V call is TRBV18, the J call TRBJ1-3; no reliable D call. CDR3 length: 13 residues. V shed 6 bases and J shed 5 bases, with 11 bases lying between them. The germline V gene encodes CDR1 KGHSH and CDR2 LQKENI.

The chain carries TRBV7-8 and TRBJ1-2; 9 nucleotides agree with TRBD1. CDR1 and CDR2 (germline): SGHVS, FQNEAQ. The V and J ends lost 5 bases and 7 bases, in that order; junction bases with no gene match: 8. The CDR3 has 14 amino acids. CDR3 coding DNA: TGTGCCAGCAGCGCACGGACAGGGGCCCGTGGCTACACCTTC. Translation: CASSARTGARGYTF.

The CDR3 loop reads CASSPEPSGTYTQHF. The CDR3 region has the DNA TGTGCCAGCAGCCCGGAACCTTCGGGTACGTATACCCAGCATTTT. This chain links TRBV5-4 with TRBJ1-5, with unresolved D. Germline V gene lookup returns CDR1 SGHNT and CDR2 YYREEE (reference sequence). V lost 4 bases to trimming and J lost 11 bases, with 22 bases between them. This CDR3 is 15 amino acids long.

This clone was seen a single time. The chain uses TRBV19 and TRBJ2-2; no clear D gene. The CDR3 is 14 residues long. With 7 bases removed from V and 0 bases from J, the gap between germline ends came to 9 bases. Looked up from germline, CDR1 is LNHDA and CDR2 is SQIVND (reference sequence). CDR3 nucleotides: TGTGCCAGTAACAATCGCCCGAACACCGGGGAGCTGTTTTTT. This codes for CASNNRPNTGELFF.

The CDR3 nucleotides are TGTGCCAGCAGCTTTCCCCCCCTCCACAATGAGCAGTTCTTC. This codes for CASSFPPLHNEQFF. This chain joins TRBV11-2 and TRBJ2-1, with no clear D. In germline, CDR1 is SGHAT, CDR2 FQNNGV. The CDR3 is 14 amino acids. Trimming took 3 bases from V and 5 from J, leaving 11 bases between them. The full variable domain, its missing parts supplied by reference TRBV11-2 and TRBJ2-1, is EAGVAQSPRYKIIEKRQSVAFWCNPISGHATLYWYQQILGQGPKLLIQFQNNGVVDDSQLPKDRFSAERLKGVDSTLKIQPAKLEDSAVYLCASSFPPLHNEQFFGPGTRLTVL.

This rearrangement joins TRBV5-4 to TRBJ2-3, with 10 bases aligning to TRBD2. Germline V gives CDR1 SGHNT, CDR2 YYREEE (reference sequence). J gave up 2 bases and V 1 base, and 4 bases lay outside the gene matches. This CDR3 region has 16 residues. The CDR3 bases are TGTGCCAGCAGCTTGAGGCTAGCGGGGGACACAGATACGCAGTATTTT. This gives the protein CASSLRLAGDTDTQYF.

The chain recombines TRBV6-5 with TRBJ1-3; D not certain. CDR3 size: 15 residues. The germline V gene encodes CDR1 MNHEY and CDR2 SVGAGI. The V and J ends lost 5 bases and 0 bases respectively, with 11 bases between them. The CDR3 loop is CASSHRLNSGNTIYF. The CDR3 nucleotides read TGTGCCAGCAGTCACCGACTCAACTCTGGAAACACCATATATTTT.

The V call is TRBV4-1, the J call TRBJ2-5; 8 nucleotides line up with TRBD2. CDR1 is MGHRA and CDR2 is YSYEKL in the germline V gene. Unmatched junction bases numbered 12, after V lost 4 bases and J lost 5 bases. The CDR3 runs 16 residues. The CDR3 nucleotides are TGCGCCAGCAGCCCCCTCCTCGGGGGGGGTAGGGAGACCCAGTACTTC. Protein: CASSPLLGGGRETQYF.

The V call is TRBV4-1, the J call TRBJ1-1; possible D gene TRBD1, 5 bases. This CDR3 is built from 18 residues. Deletions cut 3 bases from V and 1 base from J, with 21 bases between. CDR1 is MGHRA, CDR2 YSYEKL, per germline. The CDR3 reads CASSHPLGHGGRNTEAFF. The CDR3 bases are TGCGCCAGCAGCCACCCCCTGGGGCATGGAGGGCGGAACACTGAAGCTTTCTTT.

The table lists this clone with a count of one. V and J are TRBV5-1 and TRBJ2-3; 9 bases align to TRBD1. The trim removed 4 bases at V and 5 bases at J, leaving 5 bases unmatched. The CDR3 sequence is 14 residues long. Germline values: CDR1 SGHRS, CDR2 YFSETQ. CDR3: CASSVGQGQDTQYF. The CDR3 DNA follows: TGCGCCAGCAGCGTGGGACAGGGACAAGATACGCAGTATTTT. Complete variable domain (other parts from reference TRBV5-1 and TRBJ2-3): KAGVTQTPRYLIKTRGQQVTLSCSPISGHRSVSWYQQTPGQGLQFLFEYFSETQRNKGNFPGRFSGRQFSNSRSEMNVSTLELGDSALYLCASSVGQGQDTQYFGPGTRLTVL.

The chain links TRBV4-1 to TRBJ1-3; D may be TRBD1 (5 bases). CDR1 is MGHRA and CDR2 is YSYEKL in the germline V gene. V was shortened by 3 bases and J by 7 bases, with 10 bases between the two germline ends. The CDR3 runs 13 residues. The CDR3 loop is CASSHPQVNTIYF. The CDR3 DNA sequence: TGCGCCAGCAGCCACCCACAGGTGAACACCATATATTTT.

The V call is TRBV2, the J call TRBJ2-1; D remains unclear. The length of the CDR3 is 11 residues. CDR1 and CDR2 from the germline V gene are SNHLY and FYNNEI. V was pared by 10 bases and J by 8 bases, with 12 bases between. This CDR3 reads CAKHGGYEQFF. The CDR3, as DNA: TGTGCCAAGCACGGCGGCTATGAGCAGTTCTTC.